Listed here is a single T cell receptor (beta chain). The data derive from a study of blood T cell repertoires in COVID-19. Study in general: Sites in the United States, Italy and Spain provided acute and convalescent COVID-19 samples. PBMCs, B-cell-depleted T cells, or T cells were the source of the cDNA or gDNA that made up the material.

This CDR3 comprises 15 residues. V was clipped by 3 bases and J by 11 bases; unmatched bases: 6. Germline CDR1 and CDR2: MRHNA and SNTAGT. Original analysis: Reference gene primers were amplified, and this amplification served to estimate nucleated cell counts. This table comes from immunoSEQ multiplex PCR, and its TCRdb copy is limited to in-frame clones, with some not included. The DNA gave D and trimming, while V, J and clone size come from that table. Seen here are about 240,000 clones, around 83% observed once, and the top ten hold 9.5% to 15%. The sequencing sample was made of peripheral blood. The V gene is TRBV6-4, the J gene TRBJ1-6; 11 positions match TRBD1. This clonotype was sampled from a woman between 55 and 75 years old with active or convalescent COVID-19. Here the CDR3 reads CASSELGTGGTPLHF. The CDR3 region has the DNA TGTGCCAGCAGTGAATTGGGGACAGGGGGAACACCCCTCCACTTT.